Shown below are 31 T cell receptor beta chains from a single sample sequenced in a study of CD8 T cells in Susac syndrome. Random hexamers served to reverse transcribe roughly 0.45 to 1 ug RNA. From the immunoSEQ multiplex PCR reads, TCRdb called clonotypes with MiXCR, one entry per CDR3 protein. This repertoire shows approximately 190,000 distinct CDR3 sequences, approximately 95% found once; its top ten account for roughly 0.15%. Sample: CD8+ T cells from PBMCs. Every receptor here comes from a human donor with Susac syndrome.

This clonotype was counted a single time. This chain links TRBV11-2 with TRBJ2-5; TRBD1 is a possible D gene (5 bases). CDR1 is SGHAT, CDR2 FQNNGV, per germline. The V gene lost 3 bases and the J gene lost 6 bases, with 8 bases spanning the gap. There are 12 residues in the CDR3. The CDR3 reads CASSLRTQTQYF. The CDR3 DNA reads TGTGCCAGCAGCTTGAGGACACAGACCCAGTACTTC.

V usage is TRBV23-1 and J usage is TRBJ2-1, with 10 bases matching TRBD1. TRBV23-1 is an ORF; its function is uncertain. The CDR3 covers 15 residues. Trimming cost V 3 bases and J 6 bases; bases outside gene matches: 5. CDR3 sequence reads: CASSHGQGVGNEQFF. CDR3 nucleotide sequence: TGCGCCAGCAGTCACGGACAGGGGGTGGGCAATGAGCAGTTCTTC.

This chain links TRBV7-9 with TRBJ2-3, with D maybe TRBD2 (5 bases). V shed 2 bases and J shed 0 bases, with 12 bases lying between them. CDR1 and CDR2 from the germline V gene are SEHNR and FQNEAQ (reference sequence). The CDR3 extends over 16 amino acids. For the CDR3, the DNA is TGTGCCAGCAGCTTACGTGGCCTAGCTAGCACAGATACGCAGTATTTT. Translation gives CASSLRGLASTDTQYF.

This chain joins TRBV18 and TRBJ2-1; TRBD1 agrees at 7 bases. CDR3 size: 13 residues. V lost 3 bases and J lost 13; bases outside the gene matches: 9. Germline CDR1 reads KGHSH; CDR2 reads LQKENI. DNA of the CDR3: TGTGCCAGCTCACCCGGGACAGATCCTCAACAGTTCTTC. Amino acids: CASSPGTDPQQFF. The full variable domain, with the rest looked up from reference TRBV18 and TRBJ2-1, is NAGVMQNPRHLVRRRGQEARLRCSPMKGHSHVYWYRQLPEEGLKFMVYLQKENIIDESGMPKERFSAEFPKEGPSILRIQQVVRGDSAAYFCASSPGTDPQQFFGPGTRLTVL.

The genes are TRBV20-1 and TRBJ2-7; D gene ambiguous. V shed 3 bases and J shed 3 bases, with 6 bases lying between them. From germline, CDR1 is DFQATT and CDR2 SNEGSKA (reference sequence). This CDR3 spans 11 amino acids. The CDR3 DNA reads as TGCAGTGCTAGGCAAAACTACGAGCAGTACTTC. This translates into CSARQNYEQYF.

The J gene is TRBJ1-1, the V gene TRBV11-2; perhaps TRBD1 as D (5 bases). The CDR3 consists of 15 residues. Germline lookup yields CDR1 SGHAT and CDR2 FQNNGV. V was trimmed by 5 bases and J by 3 bases, leaving 16 bases between them. Here the CDR3 reads CASSPSGQGYTEAFF. As DNA, the CDR3 is TGTGCCAGCAGCCCGAGCGGACAAGGCTACACTGAAGCTTTCTTT. The full variable domain, its missing parts supplied by reference TRBV11-2 and TRBJ1-1, is EAGVAQSPRYKIIEKRQSVAFWCNPISGHATLYWYQQILGQGPKLLIQFQNNGVVDDSQLPKDRFSAERLKGVDSTLKIQPAKLEDSAVYLCASSPSGQGYTEAFFGQGTRLTVV.

This clonotype has more than one count but fewer than ten. This CDR3 is CASSLRGGDTEAFF. As DNA, the CDR3 is TGTGCCAGCAGTTTGAGGGGAGGGGACACTGAAGCTTTCTTT. The rearrangement links TRBV12-3 or TRBV12-4 to TRBJ1-1; perhaps TRBD1 as D (5 bases). Trimming shortened V by 3 bases and J by 3 bases, and 11 bases separated the two germline ends. The CDR3 loop spans 14 amino acids.

The V and J genes are TRBV29-1 and TRBJ1-2; D not resolved. This CDR3 region has 15 residues. The germline V and J ends were trimmed by 5 bases and 2 bases, with 18 bases remaining between them. Looked up from germline, CDR1 is SQVTM and CDR2 is ANQGSEA. The CDR3 DNA reads TGCAGCGTTCAATCAACTGACTCCCCAAACTATGGCTACACCTTC. As protein: CSVQSTDSPNYGYTF.

This clonotype was picked up one time. The chain employs TRBV12-3 or TRBV12-4 and TRBJ2-4; D assignment may be TRBD1 or TRBD2 (6 bases each). The V end was cut by 8 bases, the J end by 6 bases, with 14 bases between. The CDR3 is made up of 13 amino acids. The CDR3 coding sequence is TGTGCCAGCGCTTGGGGGGCTGGAAACATTCAGTACTTC. This translates into CASAWGAGNIQYF.

The chain recombines TRBV6-1 with TRBJ2-7; D unresolved. CDR1 is MNHNS, CDR2 SASEGT, per germline. The CDR3 is 15 amino acids. The V and J ends lost 4 bases and 2 bases respectively, with 15 bases between them. The CDR3 DNA follows: TGTGCCAGCAGTGTAGGAGTATTACCTGCCTACGAGCAGTACTTC. Translation gives CASSVGVLPAYEQYF.

The count of this clonotype is one. J is TRBJ2-1 and V is TRBV30, with 7 bases fitting TRBD2. The V segment lost 5 bases and the J segment 4 bases; nucleotides outside the gene matches: 5. The CDR3 runs to 13 residues. Germline CDR1 reads GTSNPN; CDR2 reads SVGIG (reference sequence). CDR3 residues: CAWGGGDYNEQFF. In DNA, the CDR3 is TGTGCCTGGGGCGGGGGAGATTACAATGAGCAGTTCTTC. Complete variable domain (other parts from reference TRBV30 and TRBJ2-1): SQTIHQWPATLVQPVGSPLSLECTVEGTSNPNLYWYRQAAGRGLQLLFYSVGIGQISSEVPQNLSASRPQDRQFILSSKKLLLSDSGFYLCAWGGGDYNEQFFGPGTRLTVL.

The J gene is TRBJ2-3, the V gene TRBV15; 9 bases align to TRBD2. V shed 0 bases and J 6 bases; nucleotides not matched to a gene: 10. The CDR3 is made up of 17 amino acids. The V gene's germline CDR1 is LNHNV and CDR2 YYDKDF (reference sequence). As DNA, the CDR3 is TGTGCCACCAGCAGAGATCATAGTGCGGGAGGGCCGGATACGCAGTATTTT. Residues: CATSRDHSAGGPDTQYF.

The rearrangement links TRBV11-2 to TRBJ2-7, with D perhaps matching TRBD1 (6 bases). CDR1 is SGHAT, CDR2 FQNNGV, per germline. Trimming removed 8 bases from V and 2 bases from J, with 13 bases in between. CDR3 size: 13 residues. The DNA for the CDR3 is TGTGCCAGCTCCGGGACACCGACCTACGAGCAGTACTTC. Its protein product is CASSGTPTYEQYF.

The chain uses TRBV4-1 and TRBJ2-7; the match to TRBD2 covers 15 bases. The CDR3 extends over 16 amino acids. The germline V gene encodes CDR1 MGHRA and CDR2 YSYEKL. Trimming cost V 4 bases and J 5 bases; bases outside gene matches: 6. CDR3 region: CASSPWTSGRADEQYF. CDR3 nucleotides: TGCGCCAGCAGCCCATGGACTAGCGGGAGGGCGGACGAGCAGTACTTC.

The gene calls are TRBV2 and TRBJ2-5; D unclear. CDR1 and CDR2 (germline): SNHLY, FYNNEI. V shed 6 bases and J shed 1 base, with 15 bases lying between them. The length of the CDR3 is 15 residues. The CDR3 DNA sequence: TGTGCCAGCAGGCTTGACGGCGTGATCCAAGAGACCCAGTACTTC. Encoded protein: CASRLDGVIQETQYF.

The chain couples TRBV10-3 to TRBJ2-5; D unresolved. The CDR3 extends over 12 amino acids. Germline V lookup: CDR1 ENHRY, CDR2 SYGVKD. V was trimmed by 2 bases and J by 4 bases, leaving 5 bases between them. This chain's CDR3 is CAISERGETQYF. CDR3 sequence (DNA): TGTGCCATCAGTGAGAGAGGAGAGACCCAGTACTTC.

This sequence joins TRBV4-1 and TRBJ2-7; no clear D gene. With 1 base removed from V and 2 bases from J, the gap between germline ends came to 9 bases. This CDR3 spans 14 amino acids. CDR1 MGHRA and CDR2 YSYEKL come from the germline V gene. The CDR3 here is CASSQGGQAYEQYF. CDR3 bases: TGCGCCAGCAGCCAAGGAGGTCAGGCCTACGAGCAGTACTTC.

The chain uses TRBV11-2 and TRBJ1-1, with TRBD1 matching over 8 bases. The germline V gene encodes CDR1 SGHAT and CDR2 FQNNGV. V dropped 5 bases and J dropped 4; count of bases not matched to a gene: 9. The CDR3 has 15 residues. The CDR3 is CASSDDRGWSTEAFF. The CDR3 DNA follows: TGTGCCAGCAGCGATGACAGGGGATGGAGCACTGAAGCTTTCTTT.

The CDR3, as DNA: TGTGCCAGCAGCGCGTACCTAGCGGGAGTACCGCGAGAGCAGTACTTC. Protein sequence: CASSAYLAGVPREQYF. The chain employs TRBV7-8 and TRBJ2-7; the match to TRBD2 covers 10 bases. This CDR3 spans 16 amino acids. The V gene's germline CDR1 is SGHVS and CDR2 FQNEAQ. V shed 5 bases, J shed 7 bases, and the junction held 14 bases outside the gene matches.

The chain couples TRBV20-1 to TRBJ1-1; possible D gene TRBD1, 6 bases. Trimming took off 4 bases at V and 3 bases at J, with 12 bases between the two ends. The CDR3 runs to 13 residues. Germline lookup yields CDR1 DFQATT and CDR2 SNEGSKA (reference sequence). This CDR3 reads CSATLDSYTEAFF. As DNA, the CDR3 is TGCAGTGCTACCTTGGACAGTTACACTGAAGCTTTCTTT.

V usage is TRBV4-2 and J usage is TRBJ2-2, with 8 bases aligning to TRBD2. Germline V lookup: CDR1 LGHNA, CDR2 YNFKEQ. V lost 1 base and J lost 4; bases outside the gene matches: 2. The CDR3 sequence is 15 residues long. As DNA, the CDR3 is TGTGCCAGCAGCCAAGGGCTAGCGGGCACCGGGGAGCTGTTTTTT. The encoded protein is CASSQGLAGTGELFF.

J is TRBJ2-1 and V is TRBV4-1; TRBD1 agrees at 8 bases. The CDR3 contains 14 residues. V trimming: 1 base; J trimming: 8 bases; junction bases outside the gene matches: 4. Germline V gene sequence: CDR1 MGHRA, CDR2 YSYEKL. CDR3 amino acids: CASSQAQGAHEQFF. CDR3 in DNA: TGCGCCAGCAGCCAAGCTCAGGGGGCCCATGAGCAGTTCTTC.

CDR3 sequence: CSAEEGSSYNEQFF. CDR3 DNA: TGCAGTGCAGAAGAGGGGAGCTCCTACAATGAGCAGTTCTTC. This chain uses TRBV20-1 with TRBJ2-1; D is possibly TRBD1 or TRBD2 (5 bases each). There are 14 residues in the CDR3. Trimming removed 6 bases from V and 0 bases from J, with 12 bases in between. Germline CDR1 DFQATT, CDR2 SNEGSKA (reference sequence).

The rearrangement joins TRBV27 to TRBJ1-1, with D unclear. Trimming removed 2 bases from V and 4 bases from J, with 8 bases in between. CDR3 length equals 13 residues. Germline V gives CDR1 MNHEY, CDR2 SMNVEV (reference sequence). The CDR3 coding sequence is TGTGCCAGCAGTTTAGAGGCCACCACTGAAGCTTTCTTT. It specifies CASSLEATTEAFF.

As to this clonotype: One end of the junction varies from germline; a read error may be responsible. J is TRBJ2-7 and V is TRBV2, with 11 bases that match TRBD2. The germline CDR1 and CDR2 sequences are SNHLY and FYNNEI. The CDR3 loop spans 14 amino acids. This chain's CDR3 is CASTELAGAHEQYF. The DNA for the CDR3 is TGTGCCAGCACTGAACTAGCGGGAGCGCACGAGCAGTACTTC.

The chain uses TRBV7-9 and TRBJ1-2; D is undetermined. Per germline, CDR1 SEHNR and CDR2 FQNEAQ (reference sequence). CDR3 length: 15 amino acids. V was cut by 1 base and J by 4 bases, with 13 bases left in between. The CDR3 nucleotides read TGTGCCAGCAGCTTAGAACCGACCCTACGCTATGGCTACACCTTC. This translates into CASSLEPTLRYGYTF.

The chain joins TRBV19 to TRBJ2-7, with D maybe TRBD2 (5 bases). Germline V CDR1 and CDR2: LNHDA, SQIVND (reference sequence). Trimming removed 10 bases from V and 6 bases from J, with 16 bases in between. The CDR3 totals 12 residues. This chain's CDR3 is CATQSGYGEQYF. CDR3 DNA: TGTGCCACTCAGTCGGGGTATGGCGAGCAGTACTTC.

The chain joins TRBV4-2 to TRBJ1-6; D is unresolved. The CDR3 has 14 residues. CDR1 is LGHNA, CDR2 YNFKEQ, per germline. The V and J ends lost 2 bases and 10 bases respectively, with 12 bases between them. The CDR3: CASSQRADESPLHF. CDR3 sequence (DNA): TGTGCCAGCAGCCAACGGGCAGATGAATCACCCCTCCACTTT.

The chain joins TRBV6-5 to TRBJ1-5, with D uncertain. The germline V gene has CDR1 MNHEY and CDR2 SVGAGI. Deletions cut 0 bases from V and 0 bases from J, with 6 bases between. This CDR3 is built from 15 residues. The CDR3 region is CASSYSLDSNQPQHF. CDR3 nucleotide sequence: TGTGCCAGCAGTTACTCGCTGGATAGCAATCAGCCCCAGCATTTT.

The V and J genes are TRBV2 and TRBJ1-4; D is perhaps TRBD1 (5 bases). CDR3 length equals 16 residues. V lost 4 bases, J lost 6 bases, and 18 bases lay in between. The germline V gene has CDR1 SNHLY and CDR2 FYNNEI. CDR3 coding DNA: TGTGCCAGCAGTGGGCCAAACCAGGGCGGAGATGAAAAACTGTTTTTT. Translation gives CASSGPNQGGDEKLFF.

This rearrangement joins TRBV6-2 or TRBV6-3 to TRBJ1-3; tentative D call: TRBD1 (5 bases). Trimming pared 5 bases from V and 3 bases from J, leaving 17 bases between. Germline V gives CDR1 MNHEY, CDR2 SVGEGT. CDR3 length: 16 amino acids. The chain's CDR3 is CASSLRDFAFGNTIYF. The CDR3 nucleotides read TGTGCCAGCAGTCTCCGGGACTTTGCATTTGGAAACACCATATATTTT.